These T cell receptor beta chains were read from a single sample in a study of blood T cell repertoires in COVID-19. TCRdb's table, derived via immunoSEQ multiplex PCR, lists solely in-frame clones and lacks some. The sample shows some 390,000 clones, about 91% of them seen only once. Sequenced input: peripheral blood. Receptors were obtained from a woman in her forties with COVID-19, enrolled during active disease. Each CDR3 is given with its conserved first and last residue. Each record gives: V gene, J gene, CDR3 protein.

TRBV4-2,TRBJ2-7,CASSQDAGQGAYEQYF
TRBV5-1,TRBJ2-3,CASSSWTGDTDTQYF
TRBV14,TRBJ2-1,CASSQASGQYNEQFF
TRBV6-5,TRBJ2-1,CASTVRYNEQFF
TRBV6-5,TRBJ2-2,CASSREGGNTGELFF
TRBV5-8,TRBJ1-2,CASSLVPLSGTAYGYTF
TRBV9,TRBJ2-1,CASRKQGTDEQFF
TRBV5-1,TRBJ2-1,CASRTSGSSYNEQFF
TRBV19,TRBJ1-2,CASSIAAGERYGYTF
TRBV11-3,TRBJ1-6,CASSLDSNSPLHF
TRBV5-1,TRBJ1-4,CASSDDRGSEKLFF
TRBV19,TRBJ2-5,CASGDSRQETQYF
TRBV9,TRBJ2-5,CASSVQYQETQYF
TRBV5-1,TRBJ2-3,CASSLSGTSFSSTDTQYF
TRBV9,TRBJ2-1,CASSTPGTLNEQFF
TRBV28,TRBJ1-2,CASSRDSNNYGYTF
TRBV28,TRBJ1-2,CASSLLAGSYGYTF
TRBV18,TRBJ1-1,CASSPVLRNTEAFF
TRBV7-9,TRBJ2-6,CASSLGGRGTGANVLTF
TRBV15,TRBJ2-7,CATSPLGLVGSQQYF
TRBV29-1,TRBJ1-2,CSVVPENYGYTF
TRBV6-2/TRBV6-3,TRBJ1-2,CASSFDGNPRDGYTF
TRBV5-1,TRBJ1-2,CASSLGDTGNGYTF
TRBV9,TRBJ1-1,CASSAIPQGQRTEAFF
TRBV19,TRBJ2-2,CASSIAAGSITGELFF
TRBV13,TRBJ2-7,CASSLRAGGAYEQYF
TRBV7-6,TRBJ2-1,CASSPRELNNEQFF
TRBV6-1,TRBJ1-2,CASSETSRGYYGYTF
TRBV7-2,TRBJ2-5,CASSLVSGQGLGETQYF
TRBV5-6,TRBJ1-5,CASSRVGGSDQPQHF
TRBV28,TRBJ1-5,CASSFRQGAGNQPQHF
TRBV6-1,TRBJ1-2,CASSEEGRRGYTF
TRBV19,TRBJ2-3,CASSAIAGGGTDTQYF
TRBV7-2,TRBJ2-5,CASSFRALHQETQYF
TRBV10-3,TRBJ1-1,CAISDPGQANTEAFF
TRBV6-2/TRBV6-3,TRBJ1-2,CASSFGLSLNYGYTF
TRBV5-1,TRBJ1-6,CASSVEDSINSPLHF
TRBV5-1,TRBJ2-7,CASSFGGESYEQYF
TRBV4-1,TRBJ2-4,CASSTRDSAVDIQYF
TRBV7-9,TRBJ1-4,CASSSTGVLNEKLFF
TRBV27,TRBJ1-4,CASSSGGLGEKLFF